Below, 15 T cell receptor beta chains from the same sample are listed, as sequenced in a study of T-cell memory formation after mild COVID-19. TCRdb independently ran MiXCR on the 5' RACE reads; one entry per CDR3 protein. This sample has about 450,000 distinct CDR3 sequences, with about 22% found just once. Sequenced input: PBMCs or a T cell subset sorted from them (not recorded which). Every receptor here comes from an adult woman who had mild COVID-19 (a few samples of this study predate the infection). Cell type and time point are not known.

The chain carries TRBV12-3 or TRBV12-4 and TRBJ2-1; tentatively, D is TRBD1 (6 bases). The ends were cut back, 2 bases at V and 15 bases at J, with 17 bases in the middle. The CDR3 spans 13 residues. In nucleotides, the CDR3 is TGTGCCAGCAGTTTAAGGGGGAAGGGCGACTGGTTCTTC. This gives the protein CASSLRGKGDWFF.

This clonotype was observed many times. The chain links TRBV12-3 or TRBV12-4 to TRBJ2-1; 10 nucleotides agree with TRBD2. The CDR3 covers 11 residues. V shed 7 bases and J 14 bases; nucleotides not matched to a gene: 5. DNA of the CDR3: TGTGCCAGCACCCTAGCGGGGGAGAAGTTCTTC. Translation gives CASTLAGEKFF.

CDR3 amino acids: CASSVETSGETQYF. The CDR3 DNA follows: TGTGCCAGCAGCGTAGAGACTAGCGGGGAGACCCAGTACTTC. The V and J genes are TRBV9 and TRBJ2-5; 10 bases are shared with TRBD2. The CDR3 contains 14 residues. The V and J ends lost 0 bases and 5 bases, in that order; junction bases with no gene match: 1. The V gene's germline CDR1 is SGDLS and CDR2 YYNGEE.

V usage is TRBV6-1 and J usage is TRBJ1-2; weak D call: TRBD1 (6 bases). V was clipped by 6 bases and J by 4 bases, with 12 bases between them. Germline V gives CDR1 MNHNS, CDR2 SASEGT. The CDR3 loop spans 13 amino acids. The CDR3 here is CASRLDSSYGYTF. In DNA form, the CDR3 reads TGTGCCAGCAGGCTGGACAGTTCCTATGGCTACACCTTC.

The V gene is TRBV10-3, the J gene TRBJ2-7; 7 positions match TRBD2. Germline trimming cut 1 base from V and 1 base from J; bases unmatched to any gene: 1. CDR1 is ENHRY and CDR2 is SYGVKD in the germline V gene. This CDR3 contains 14 residues. The CDR3: CAISELGLSYEQYF. The CDR3, as DNA: TGTGCCATCAGTGAGTTGGGACTATCCTACGAGCAGTACTTC.

This clonotype was counted a few times. The CDR3 is CATSDRLAGDTDTQYF. The CDR3 DNA follows: TGTGCCACCAGTGACCGACTAGCGGGTGACACAGATACGCAGTATTTT. This chain links TRBV24-1 with TRBJ2-3; the match to TRBD2 covers 10 bases. The CDR3 runs 16 residues. Per the germline V gene, CDR1 is KGHDR and CDR2 is SFDVKD. The trim removed 4 bases at V and 2 bases at J, leaving 5 bases unmatched.

V and J are TRBV7-9 and TRBJ1-1; 9 bases are shared with TRBD1. The CDR3 length is 18 residues. Trimming took 6 bases from V and 4 from J; bases not matched to a gene: 18. Germline loops: CDR1 SEHNR, CDR2 FQNEAQ (reference sequence). The DNA for the CDR3 is TGTGCCAGCAGATCAAAACAGGGGGGGGACAGGGACCGCACTGAAGCTTTCTTT. Translating it yields CASRSKQGGDRDRTEAFF.

The CDR3, as DNA: TGCAGTGCTAGCCACAGCCTTAATTCACCCCTCCACTTT. This codes for CSASHSLNSPLHF. The rearrangement uses TRBV20-1 and TRBJ1-6, with D unclear. Germline V gene data show CDR1 as DFQATT and CDR2 as SNEGSKA (reference sequence). Trimming removed 3 bases from V and 6 bases from J, with 9 bases in between. The CDR3 spans 13 residues.

This clonotype was counted at least ten times. V usage is TRBV11-2 and J usage is TRBJ2-1, with a possible D match to TRBD1 (5 bases). The CDR3 runs to 12 residues. CDR1 is SGHAT and CDR2 is FQNNGV in the germline V gene. Trimming took 0 bases from V and 8 from J, leaving 5 bases between them. The CDR3 reads CASSLEGHEQFF. CDR3 DNA sequence: TGTGCCAGCAGCTTAGAGGGGCATGAGCAGTTCTTC.

This clonotype was seen more than once but under ten times. The chain uses TRBV5-5 and TRBJ2-2, with D uncertain. Germline V gene sequence: CDR1 SGHKS, CDR2 YYEKEE (reference sequence). V lost 2 bases, J lost 3 bases, and 11 bases lay in between. This CDR3 is 15 amino acids long. CDR3 DNA sequence: TGTGCCAGCAGCTTACGTCTGTTGGACACCGGGGAGCTGTTTTTT. Translation gives CASSLRLLDTGELFF.

The chain's CDR3 is CASSYSRRTGGTITEAFF. The CDR3 region has the DNA TGTGCCAGCAGTTACTCCCGGAGGACAGGGGGCACGATCACTGAAGCTTTCTTT. The V gene is TRBV6-6, the J gene TRBJ1-1, with TRBD1 identical over 11 bases. The CDR3 runs 18 residues. Germline lookup yields CDR1 MNHNY and CDR2 SVGAGI (reference sequence). V shed 0 bases, J shed 4 bases, and the junction held 10 bases outside the gene matches.

A few counts support this clonotype. The chain uses TRBV4-1 and TRBJ1-2, with D perhaps matching TRBD1 (5 bases). The CDR3 spans 14 residues. CDR1 is MGHRA and CDR2 is YSYEKL in the germline V gene. The V end was cut by 0 bases, the J end by 4 bases, with 9 bases between. CDR3 nucleotides: TGCGCCAGCAGCCAAGATCAGGGATTCTATGGCTACACCTTC. Translated, it gives CASSQDQGFYGYTF.

The chain joins TRBV5-1 to TRBJ2-4, with D hard to call. CDR1 is SGHRS, CDR2 YFSETQ, per germline. The V end was cut by 0 bases, the J end by 2 bases, with 9 bases between. The CDR3 totals 15 residues. The CDR3 DNA reads as TGCGCCAGCAGCTTGGGGGGATTAACCAAAAACATTCAGTACTTC. Protein product: CASSLGGLTKNIQYF.

The chain combines TRBV10-3 with TRBJ1-4, with 10 bases aligning to TRBD1. The trim removed 6 bases at V and 3 bases at J, leaving 10 bases unmatched. The CDR3 is 17 residues long. Germline V gene sequence: CDR1 ENHRY, CDR2 SYGVKD. CDR3 protein: CAISRQGAGTPNEKLFF. DNA of the CDR3: TGTGCCATCAGCCGACAGGGGGCGGGGACCCCTAATGAAAAACTGTTTTTT.

This clonotype was seen ten or more times. This chain joins TRBV6-5 and TRBJ1-2; D is perhaps TRBD1 (6 bases). Trimming left V 6 bases short and J 0 bases short, with 14 bases between. Germline loops: CDR1 MNHEY, CDR2 SVGAGI. The CDR3 is made up of 15 amino acids. The CDR3 nucleotides are TGTGCCAGCAGCCCAAGGACAGTTACTAACTATGGCTACACCTTC. Translation gives CASSPRTVTNYGYTF.